This entry lists 27 T cell receptor beta chains sequenced from one sample in a study of persistence of HIV-infected CD4 T cells. Sequencing used immunoSEQ version 4 in survey mode. TCRdb's table, derived via immunoSEQ multiplex PCR, lists solely in-frame clones and lacks some. Among about 45,000 clones, just under 90% were seen once, and the ten largest hold about 3.5%. These receptors have no known antigen. Cells were stimulated nonspecifically with anti-CD3/anti-CD28 magnetic beads. Sorting selected CD4+ T cells upregulating both CD40 ligand and CD69. The starting material was CD4+ T cells sorted from PBMCs after roughly 18-hour stimulation, obtained from a patient who received antiretroviral therapy. Every receptor here comes from an adult woman with HIV who was CMV-seropositive.

The J gene is TRBJ2-6, the V gene TRBV2; TRBD1 matches 8 bases. Trimming at V came to 9 bases and at J to 8 bases, leaving 6 bases not matched to a gene. The germline gives CDR1 SNHLY, CDR2 FYNNEI. The CDR3 contains 13 residues. The CDR3 reads CASGQGNPNVLTF. The CDR3 bases are TGTGCCAGTGGACAGGGAAACCCCAACGTCCTGACTTTC.

V and J are TRBV3-1 (or the pseudogene TRBV3-2) and TRBJ1-1; D uncertain. The CDR3 totals 13 residues. V was trimmed by 3 bases and J by 0 bases, leaving 5 bases between them. CDR1 is LGHDT and CDR2 is YNNKEL in the germline V gene (reference sequence). CDR3: CASSHDMNTEAFF. As DNA, the CDR3 is TGTGCCAGCAGCCACGATATGAACACTGAAGCTTTCTTT.

The chain joins TRBV2 to TRBJ2-7, with a tentative D call TRBD2 (5 bases). This CDR3 comprises 13 residues. The V gene's germline CDR1 is SNHLY and CDR2 FYNNEI. Trimming stripped 2 bases from V and 4 bases from J, with 9 bases between. The CDR3 is CASSENWRYEQYF. The CDR3 nucleotides are TGTGCCAGCAGTGAAAATTGGAGGTACGAGCAGTACTTC.

J is TRBJ2-4 and V is TRBV6-1, with D uncertain. The CDR3 length is 17 residues. The ends were cut back, 4 bases at V and 0 bases at J, with 16 bases in the middle. Germline V gene data show CDR1 as MNHNS and CDR2 as SASEGT. CDR3 amino acids: CASSVGVFESAKNIQYF. In DNA form, the CDR3 reads TGTGCCAGCAGTGTGGGTGTATTTGAATCAGCCAAAAACATTCAGTACTTC.

On this clone: At one end, the junction sequence differs from germline, possibly due to a read error. This chain joins TRBV5-4 and TRBJ1-1, with D perhaps TRBD1 (6 bases). Germline CDR1 is SGHNT and CDR2 is YYREEE (reference sequence). The CDR3 consists of 15 residues. The CDR3 DNA is TGTGCCAGCAGTTTGGGGGGCTGGGGGAACACTGAAGCTTTCTTT. Translated: CASSLGGWGNTEAFF.

This clone occurred once. The chain couples TRBV14 to TRBJ2-5; the D gene could be TRBD1 or TRBD2 (6 bases each). CDR3 size: 15 residues. V lost 5 bases and J 7 bases, leaving 20 bases between the germline ends. Germline CDR1 and CDR2: SGHDN and FVKESK. CDR3 DNA: TGTGCCAGCAGCTCCACCCTGGGGGGCCATGTGACCCAGTACTTC. This codes for CASSSTLGGHVTQYF.

The chain links TRBV5-4 to TRBJ1-2, with a possible D match to TRBD1 (6 bases). The CDR3 runs 16 residues. Trimming stripped 2 bases from V and 0 bases from J, with 14 bases between. Germline V lookup: CDR1 SGHNT, CDR2 YYREEE (reference sequence). The CDR3 DNA follows: TGTGCCAGCAGCTTACCTGGACAGCAAGCTAACTATGGCTACACCTTC. It is translated as CASSLPGQQANYGYTF.

The chain joins TRBV6-1 to TRBJ2-6; no reliable D call. This CDR3 has 15 residues. Per germline, CDR1 MNHNS and CDR2 SASEGT. V was shortened by 1 base and J by 2 bases, with 6 bases between the two germline ends. The CDR3 DNA follows: TGTGCCAGCAGTGAAGGGGAAACTGGGGCCAACGTCCTGACTTTC. Translated, it gives CASSEGETGANVLTF.

This chain connects TRBV20-1 to TRBJ2-1; D is tentatively TRBD1 or TRBD2 (5 bases each). Trimming removed 3 bases at V and 5 bases at J, with 29 bases between. Germline lookup yields CDR1 DFQATT and CDR2 SNEGSKA (reference sequence). The CDR3 spans 19 residues. CDR3 DNA: TGCAGTGCTAGTAGGGTTTTAACCGGGACGTATTCGTCCAACAATGAGCAGTTCTTC. Its protein product is CSASRVLTGTYSSNNEQFF.

J is TRBJ1-5 and V is TRBV7-8; weak D call: TRBD1 (5 bases). CDR3 length: 15 residues. The germline V and J ends were trimmed by 1 base and 4 bases, with 11 bases remaining between them. CDR1 is SGHVS and CDR2 is FQNEAQ in the germline V gene. CDR3 amino acids: CASSLVLGDNQPQHF. CDR3 in DNA: TGTGCCAGCAGCTTAGTATTGGGGGATAATCAGCCCCAGCATTTT.

The genes are TRBV12-3 or TRBV12-4 and TRBJ1-1, with D hard to call. V was clipped by 8 bases and J by 3 bases, with 4 bases between them. The CDR3 covers 10 residues. The CDR3, as DNA: TGTGCCAGCGGTCACACTGAAGCTTTCTTT. Its protein is CASGHTEAFF.

The chain employs TRBV6-5 and TRBJ1-1; no reliable D call. Trimming pared 2 bases from V and 0 bases from J, leaving 10 bases between. The CDR3 loop spans 15 amino acids. Per the germline V gene, CDR1 is MNHEY and CDR2 is SVGAGI. Here the CDR3 reads CASSYTVMMNTEAFF. The CDR3 region has the DNA TGTGCCAGCAGTTACACAGTTATGATGAACACTGAAGCTTTCTTT.

This chain joins TRBV15 and TRBJ2-7; tentative D call: TRBD2 (7 bases). The CDR3 has 13 amino acids. With 4 bases removed from V and 6 bases from J, the gap between germline ends came to 13 bases. The germline gives CDR1 LNHNV, CDR2 YYDKDF (reference sequence). The chain's CDR3 is CATSKRGGGEQYF. CDR3 nucleotide sequence: TGTGCCACCAGCAAACGGGGAGGGGGCGAGCAGTACTTC.

As DNA, the CDR3 is TGCGCCAGCAGCCAAGACTCCCTTACAGGGGGTCATAGGACAGATACGCAGTATTTT. This translates into CASSQDSLTGGHRTDTQYF. The J gene is TRBJ2-3, the V gene TRBV4-1, with 8 bases identical to TRBD1. V trimming: 0 bases; J trimming: 3 bases; junction bases outside the gene matches: 14. Per the germline V gene, CDR1 is MGHRA and CDR2 is YSYEKL. This CDR3 has 19 amino acids.

The genes are TRBV7-2 and TRBJ2-1; 8 bases align to TRBD2. There are 17 residues in the CDR3. V trimming: 0 bases; J trimming: 1 base; junction bases outside the gene matches: 5. CDR1 and CDR2 from the germline V gene are SGHTA and FQGNSA. The CDR3 spells CASSLAGSGGSYNEQFF. The DNA for the CDR3 is TGTGCCAGCAGCTTAGCGGGGAGCGGGGGTTCCTACAATGAGCAGTTCTTC.

The chain carries TRBV29-1 and TRBJ1-2, with 7 bases lining up with TRBD1. Germline CDR1 and CDR2: SQVTM and ANQGSEA. V dropped 1 base and J dropped 1; count of bases not matched to a gene: 21. The CDR3 spans 20 residues. As DNA, the CDR3 is TGCAGCGTTGAAGTCCGAGGGGGCGGCCCTACCCAATCTGATAACTATGGCTACACCTTC. Translating gives CSVEVRGGGPTQSDNYGYTF.

The J gene is TRBJ1-2, the V gene TRBV6-2 or TRBV6-3, with a tentative D call TRBD1 (5 bases). CDR3 size: 15 residues. Trimming pared 0 bases from V and 4 bases from J, leaving 12 bases between. The V gene's germline CDR1 is MNHEY and CDR2 SVGEGT. The CDR3 is CASSYSRGRSYGYTF. DNA of the CDR3: TGTGCCAGCAGTTACTCGAGGGGTAGAAGCTATGGCTACACCTTC.

The gene calls are TRBV5-1 and TRBJ1-2, with 7 bases lining up with TRBD1. With 2 bases clipped from V and 2 bases from J, the junction kept 3 bases outside the gene matches. Germline V CDR1 and CDR2: SGHRS, YFSETQ. This CDR3 spans 14 amino acids. The CDR3 nucleotides read TGCGCCAGCAGCTTAGAGGGACAGAACTATGGCTACACCTTC. Protein sequence: CASSLEGQNYGYTF.

The chain has TRBV6-4 and TRBJ1-2, with a weak D call TRBD1 (5 bases). Trimming stripped 7 bases from V and 6 bases from J, with 12 bases between. Looked up from germline, CDR1 is MRHNA and CDR2 is SNTAGT. The CDR3 length is 12 residues. CDR3 in amino acids: CASTPGGDGYTF. The DNA for the CDR3 is TGTGCCAGCACTCCTGGGGGGGATGGCTACACCTTC.

The CDR3, as DNA: TGTGCCAGCAGTGGTGCAGGGGGGACCTCTGGGGCCAACGTCCTGACTTTC. Residues: CASSGAGGTSGANVLTF. This chain links TRBV28 with TRBJ2-6; D may be TRBD1 (7 bases). This CDR3 is 17 amino acids long. The germline V gene has CDR1 MDHEN and CDR2 SYDVKM. Trimming stripped 5 bases from V and 0 bases from J, with 14 bases between.

This clone was counted only a few times. The chain couples TRBV7-8 to TRBJ2-7, with D perhaps matching TRBD1 (6 bases). Germline CDR1 and CDR2: SGHVS and FQNEAQ. The CDR3 has 12 amino acids. Trimming stripped 5 bases from V and 3 bases from J, with 8 bases between. This CDR3 is CASSRDNYEQYF. The CDR3 coding sequence is TGTGCCAGCAGCCGGGACAACTACGAGCAGTACTTC.

The V and J genes are TRBV12-5 and TRBJ1-2; D uncertain. CDR1 and CDR2 from the germline V gene are LGHNT and FRNRAP. V lost 2 bases to trimming and J lost 8 bases, with 15 bases between them. The CDR3 contains 14 residues. CDR3 in amino acids: CASGLRARVRGYTF. CDR3 sequence (DNA): TGTGCTAGTGGTTTGAGGGCCCGGGTGAGAGGCTACACCTTC.

The rearrangement uses TRBV3-1 (or the pseudogene TRBV3-2) and TRBJ2-1, with 9 bases matching TRBD2. The CDR3 spans 13 residues. Germline values: CDR1 LGHDT, CDR2 YNNKEL (reference sequence). J lost 14 bases, V lost 8 bases, and 13 bases had no gene match. The DNA for the CDR3 is TGTGCCAGCGGACCAGATAGCGGGAGCAGCGAGTTCTTC. Its protein product is CASGPDSGSSEFF.

The chain recombines TRBV3-1 (or the pseudogene TRBV3-2) with TRBJ1-2; no clear D. Germline CDR1 reads LGHDT; CDR2 reads YNNKEL (reference sequence). V dropped 1 base and J dropped 7 bases, with 13 bases sitting between them. This CDR3 has 14 amino acids. The CDR3 here is CASSQVEGLAGYTF. As DNA, the CDR3 is TGTGCCAGCAGCCAAGTAGAGGGCCTCGCTGGCTACACCTTC.

In this sample, this clone turned up once. This chain links TRBV4-3 with TRBJ1-4; D not certain. Trimming cost V 4 bases and J 5 bases, with 11 bases left between them. The CDR3 covers 14 residues. Germline V lookup: CDR1 LGHNA, CDR2 YSLEER. Here the CDR3 reads CASSPTVSNEKLFF. Here the CDR3 DNA reads TGCGCCAGCAGCCCTACGGTATCCAATGAAAAACTGTTTTTT.

The genes are TRBV5-5 and TRBJ2-3; 8 bases align to TRBD2. This CDR3 is 17 amino acids long. Losses at the gene ends were 5 bases for V and 3 bases for J; bases not matched to a gene: 14. CDR1 and CDR2 (germline): SGHKS, YYEKEE (reference sequence). As DNA, the CDR3 is TGTGCCAGCAGGGGCCTAGCGGGTCTTGGGGGGACAGATACGCAGTATTTT. Amino acids: CASRGLAGLGGTDTQYF.

This chain joins TRBV28 and TRBJ1-2; D remains unclear. The CDR3 consists of 14 residues. From germline, CDR1 is MDHEN and CDR2 SYDVKM. The V end was cut by 2 bases, the J end by 6 bases, with 13 bases between. The CDR3 loop reads CASSLTARTDGYTF. Written as DNA, the CDR3 is TGTGCCAGCAGTTTAACGGCCAGAACGGATGGCTACACCTTC.